This T cell receptor beta chain was recorded in a study of radiotherapy plus CTLA-4 blockade in lung cancer. Study at large: Disease control reached more than 25%, with objective responses in over 15%. Study findings and constraints: After radiotherapy and ipilimumab, tumor-derived clones expanded in peripheral blood.

In regard to this clone: Its matching antigen is unknown.

The CDR3 consists of 17 residues. The germline V and J ends were trimmed by 4 bases and 0 bases, with 16 bases remaining between them. Germline lookup yields CDR1 MGHRA and CDR2 YSYEKL. Ipilimumab CTLA-4 blockade and focal radiation were given to patients with chemo-refractory metastatic non-small-cell lung cancer. Profiled with immunoSEQ multiplex PCR; TCRdb holds only in-frame clones, not every one. In the table there are 55,000 to 80,000 clones, around nine tenths of which are singletons. Sequenced here: peripheral blood, sampled from a patient treated with radiotherapy plus ipilimumab. The source of this sequence is a human donor with non-small cell lung cancer that progressed on radiotherapy plus ipilimumab. The V and J genes are TRBV4-1 and TRBJ2-1, with D possibly TRBD2 on 6 matching bases. CDR3 in amino acids: CASSLTVAASSYNEQFF. In DNA form, the CDR3 reads TGCGCCAGCAGCCTCACGGTAGCGGCTAGCTCCTACAATGAGCAGTTCTTC.